This passage covers 31 T cell receptor beta chains from one sample sequenced in a study of human T cells and chemical hapten exposure. Via MiXCR, TCRdb re-called the RACE reads, giving one row per CDR3 protein. The top ten clones hold approximately 1.5% of a sample with roughly 180,000 distinct CDR3 sequences, about 14% of them seen once. Stated time point: patch test 1, 2 weeks after DPC sensitization. Described treatment: therapeutic diphenylcyclopropenone sensitization with weekly scalp DPC. The sample here was whole blood, taken in connection with sensitization to the hapten diphenylcyclopropenone (DPC). The receptors derive from a woman between 25 and 40 years old with alopecia areata. Some clones in this sample may be carry-over from other donors' samples.

The chain is built from TRBV11-3 and TRBJ1-5, with a tentative D call TRBD1 (6 bases). Trimming left V 1 base short and J 1 base short, with 8 bases between. Germline-derived CDR1 and CDR2 are SGHNT and YENEEA. The CDR3 covers 15 residues. CDR3 DNA: TGTGCCAGCAGCTTAGGGGGGCCGAGCAATCAGCCCCAGCATTTT. This gives the protein CASSLGGPSNQPQHF.

This clonotype was observed a few times. The CDR3 is CASSLSPGQGYYNEQFF. CDR3 DNA: TGTGCCAGCAGCTTATCGCCGGGACAGGGGTACTACAATGAGCAGTTCTTC. The chain couples TRBV5-5 to TRBJ2-1, with 10 nucleotides matching TRBD1. The germline CDR1 and CDR2 sequences are SGHKS and YYEKEE (reference sequence). The CDR3 length is 17 residues. J was trimmed by 3 bases and V by 2 bases; bases with no gene match: 8.

This clonotype was found many times. The rearrangement joins TRBV30 to TRBJ1-6; D call uncertain. There are 14 residues in the CDR3. Per germline, CDR1 GTSNPN and CDR2 SVGIG (reference sequence). With 4 bases removed from V and 9 bases from J, the gap between germline ends came to 16 bases. The CDR3 bases are TGTGCCTGGACCCGAGCACAGTTACTTTCACCCCTCCACTTT. Translated: CAWTRAQLLSPLHF.

This clonotype was counted a few times. The genes are TRBV29-1 and TRBJ2-7, with D possibly being TRBD1 or TRBD2 (6 bases each). CDR3 length equals 13 residues. Per the germline V gene, CDR1 is SQVTM and CDR2 is ANQGSEA. The germline V and J ends were trimmed by 4 bases and 5 bases, with 15 bases remaining between them. The CDR3 coding sequence is TGCAGCGTTGGGGGACTCAGGGGAAACGAGCAGTACTTC. It encodes CSVGGLRGNEQYF.

The sample holds a few counts of this clonotype. The chain is built from TRBV20-1 and TRBJ1-1, with 7 positions matching TRBD1. Germline lookup yields CDR1 DFQATT and CDR2 SNEGSKA (reference sequence). The CDR3 spans 14 residues. The junction had 5 bases not matched to a gene; V was cut back by 1 base and J by 3 bases. CDR3 protein: CSARAKQGYTEAFF. DNA of the CDR3: TGCAGTGCTAGAGCGAAACAGGGGTACACTGAAGCTTTCTTT.

CDR3 protein: CSALVLAASTDTQYF. The CDR3 DNA reads as TGCAGTGCCCTCGTTTTAGCAGCTAGCACAGATACGCAGTATTTT. The gene calls are TRBV20-1 and TRBJ2-3; D not resolved. V shed 6 bases and J shed 0 bases, with 16 bases lying between them. CDR1 and CDR2 (germline): DFQATT, SNEGSKA (reference sequence). The CDR3 covers 15 residues.

This clonotype was found many times. V and J are TRBV5-6 and TRBJ1-2; the D gene is possibly TRBD1 (5 bases). Per germline, CDR1 SGHDT and CDR2 YYEEEE. The V end lost 4 bases, the J end lost 7 bases, and 11 bases lay between the germline ends. There are 12 residues in the CDR3. The CDR3 sequence: CASSITGVGYTF. The CDR3 bases are TGTGCCAGCAGCATTACAGGAGTTGGCTACACCTTC. Looking up the rest from reference TRBV5-6 and TRBJ1-2 gives the full variable domain: DAGVTQSPTHLIKTRGQQVTLRCSPKSGHDTVSWYQQALGQGPQFIFQYYEEEERQRGNFPDRFSGHQFPNYSSELNVNALLLGDSALYLCASSITGVGYTFGSGTRLTVV.

The rearrangement links TRBV29-1 to TRBJ2-5; 7 bases are shared with TRBD1. The CDR3 runs 11 residues. Germline lookup yields CDR1 SQVTM and CDR2 ANQGSEA. Trimming removed 7 bases from V and 2 bases from J; junction bases left unmatched: 1. The CDR3 loop is CSAGQQETQYF. The CDR3 DNA reads TGCAGCGCGGGACAGCAAGAGACCCAGTACTTC.

This clonotype was seen a few times. The chain joins TRBV7-8 to TRBJ2-2, with 8 bases aligning to TRBD2. After removal of 2 bases from V and 4 bases from J, the junction contained 6 bases not matched to a gene. CDR1 is SGHVS and CDR2 is FQNEAQ in the germline V gene. The CDR3 sequence is 16 residues long. Written as DNA, the CDR3 is TGTGCCAGCAGCTTATCCCCAGCGGGAGTCACCGGGGAGCTGTTTTTT. Translation gives CASSLSPAGVTGELFF.

This clonotype has at least ten counts. This chain joins TRBV4-3 and TRBJ2-1; D perhaps matches TRBD2 (6 bases). This CDR3 spans 14 amino acids. V lost 1 base and J 7 bases, leaving 11 bases between the germline ends. Germline loops: CDR1 LGHNA, CDR2 YSLEER. The CDR3 here is CASSQGASVNEQFF. The CDR3 region has the DNA TGCGCCAGCAGCCAAGGGGCTAGCGTAAATGAGCAGTTCTTC.

The chain combines TRBV7-2 with TRBJ2-7; 9 positions agree with TRBD1. The germline gives CDR1 SGHTA, CDR2 FQGNSA. The CDR3 has 16 amino acids. V lost 3 bases, J lost 3 bases, and 9 bases stayed unmatched. CDR3 amino acids: CASSFLRTGAVYEQYF. The CDR3 region has the DNA TGTGCCAGCAGCTTTCTTCGGACAGGGGCGGTCTACGAGCAGTACTTC.

Details on this clonotype: The germline gene is not matched at one end of the junction; a read error may be the cause. The rearrangement joins TRBV20-1 to TRBJ1-2; the match to TRBD1 covers 9 bases. Looked up from germline, CDR1 is DFQATT and CDR2 is SNEGSKA (reference sequence). This CDR3 contains 12 residues. CDR3 sequence (DNA): TGCAGTGCTAGAGTCGGGGGACAGGGTTTTTCCTTC. Protein sequence: CSARVGGQGFSF.

The chain is built from TRBV24-1 and TRBJ2-7; D tentatively fits TRBD1 or TRBD2 (5 bases each). CDR3 length: 15 residues. Germline lookup yields CDR1 KGHDR and CDR2 SFDVKD. V was cut by 3 bases and J by 2 bases, with 13 bases left in between. This chain's CDR3 is CATSDPGTGAYEQYF. The CDR3 nucleotides are TGTGCCACCAGTGATCCCGGGACCGGGGCCTACGAGCAGTACTTC.

The chain is built from TRBV18 and TRBJ1-1; no clear D gene. Trimming removed 4 bases at V and 11 bases at J, with 11 bases between. This CDR3 spans 11 amino acids. From germline, CDR1 is KGHSH and CDR2 LQKENI. CDR3 bases: TGTGCCAGCTCACAGGACCGTGAGGCTTTCTTT. The encoded protein is CASSQDREAFF. Full variable domain (remainder filled in from reference TRBV18 and TRBJ1-1): NAGVMQNPRHLVRRRGQEARLRCSPMKGHSHVYWYRQLPEEGLKFMVYLQKENIIDESGMPKERFSAEFPKEGPSILRIQQVVRGDSAAYFCASSQDREAFFGQGTRLTVV.

This clonotype has at least ten counts. The gene calls are TRBV7-6 and TRBJ1-1; D is uncertain. CDR1 and CDR2 from the germline V gene are SGHVS and FNYEAQ. Trimming shortened V by 7 bases and J by 1 base, and 16 bases separated the two germline ends. This CDR3 comprises 15 residues. The CDR3 nucleotides are TGTGCCAGCACCCTCTTTCCAAGACCGAACACTGAAGCTTTCTTT. Its protein is CASTLFPRPNTEAFF.

The V call is TRBV3-1, the J call TRBJ1-6; D unresolved. V was trimmed by 4 bases and J by 5 bases, leaving 9 bases between them. Per germline, CDR1 LGHDT and CDR2 YNNKEL (reference sequence). The length of the CDR3 is 14 residues. The CDR3 nucleotides read TGTGCCAGCAGCCTGAAAATCGATAATTCACCCCTCCACTTT. As protein: CASSLKIDNSPLHF.

The V and J genes are TRBV6-2 or TRBV6-3 and TRBJ1-1; D unresolved. Germline loops: CDR1 MNHEY, CDR2 SVGEGT. This CDR3 comprises 13 residues. The V end was cut by 8 bases, the J end by 0 bases, with 10 bases between. CDR3 amino acids: CASAPYLNTEAFF. CDR3 in DNA: TGTGCCAGCGCCCCTTATCTGAACACTGAAGCTTTCTTT.

This clonotype has only a few counts. V usage is TRBV5-1 and J usage is TRBJ2-5, with D perhaps TRBD1 (6 bases). The CDR3 consists of 17 residues. The V gene's germline CDR1 is SGHRS and CDR2 YFSETQ. V gave up 1 base and J gave up 4 bases, with 20 bases separating them. CDR3 loop: CASSLLTGKIGGETQYF. CDR3 DNA sequence: TGCGCCAGCAGCTTGCTTACAGGGAAAATAGGGGGAGAGACCCAGTACTTC.

This chain connects TRBV18 to TRBJ2-1, with 7 bases fitting TRBD1. Per germline, CDR1 KGHSH and CDR2 LQKENI. V gave up 6 bases and J gave up 3 bases; unmatched junction bases: 5. CDR3 size: 14 residues. CDR3 amino acids: CASSPGQNYNEQFF. CDR3 bases: TGTGCCAGCTCCCCGGGACAGAACTACAATGAGCAGTTCTTC.

The gene calls are TRBV7-8 and TRBJ2-7; no firm D call. This CDR3 is built from 13 residues. Trimming shortened V by 5 bases and J by 2 bases, and 10 bases separated the two germline ends. Per the germline V gene, CDR1 is SGHVS and CDR2 is FQNEAQ. CDR3: CASSPLGPYEQYF. Here the CDR3 DNA reads TGTGCCAGCAGCCCTCTTGGACCCTACGAGCAGTACTTC.

This clonotype was seen more than once but under ten times. The V call is TRBV5-1, the J call TRBJ2-1; 14 bases are a match to TRBD2. The CDR3 is made up of 15 amino acids. The germline V gene has CDR1 SGHRS and CDR2 YFSETQ. The J segment lost 9 bases and the V segment lost 4 bases, leaving 6 bases of the junction unmatched. CDR3 DNA: TGCGCCAGCAGCCCGGGACTAGCGGGAGTAAGTGAGCAGTTCTTC. Amino acids: CASSPGLAGVSEQFF.

This clonotype occurred a few times. The gene calls are TRBV7-2 and TRBJ2-1; D unresolved. Trimming left V 5 bases short and J 8 bases short, with 7 bases between. The CDR3 has 11 amino acids. CDR1 and CDR2 (germline): SGHTA, FQGNSA. CDR3 in amino acids: CASSEVDEQFF. The CDR3 DNA reads as TGTGCCAGCAGCGAGGTGGATGAGCAGTTCTTC.

The chain carries TRBV28 and TRBJ1-2, with 7 bases matching TRBD1. V dropped 6 bases and J dropped 12; count of bases not matched to a gene: 13. CDR3 size: 13 residues. The germline V gene encodes CDR1 MDHEN and CDR2 SYDVKM. The chain's CDR3 is CASSLQGRELHTF. The CDR3 nucleotides are TGTGCCAGCAGCCTACAGGGGAGGGAGCTCCACACCTTC.

There are a few counts of this clonotype. CDR3 residues: CASSPGQGATEAFF. Here the CDR3 DNA reads TGTGCCAGCTCACCAGGGCAGGGGGCAACTGAAGCTTTCTTT. The V and J genes are TRBV18 and TRBJ1-1; 8 bases match TRBD1. The germline V gene encodes CDR1 KGHSH and CDR2 LQKENI. The CDR3 loop spans 14 amino acids. With V trimmed by 2 bases and J by 5 bases, 4 bases remained unmatched.

This clonotype was recorded a few times. This chain uses TRBV5-5 with TRBJ2-1; 10 bases are shared with TRBD2. The CDR3 is 17 amino acids. Germline CDR1 is SGHKS and CDR2 is YYEKEE (reference sequence). Trimming took 0 bases from V and 1 from J; bases not matched to a gene: 4. In nucleotides, the CDR3 is TGTGCCAGCAGCTTGGTTCCTAGCGGGGGATCCTACAATGAGCAGTTCTTC. Its translation: CASSLVPSGGSYNEQFF.

This chain links TRBV28 with TRBJ2-5; 9 nucleotides line up with TRBD1. Germline-derived CDR1 and CDR2 are MDHEN and SYDVKM. J was trimmed by 4 bases and V by 5 bases; bases with no gene match: 5. The CDR3 has 14 residues. The CDR3 loop reads CASSPGTGRETQYF. CDR3 bases: TGTGCCAGCAGTCCCGGGACAGGGAGAGAGACCCAGTACTTC.

This chain links TRBV6-5 with TRBJ2-3; tentatively, D is TRBD1 (5 bases). The CDR3 runs 15 residues. Between the trimmed V and J ends, which lost 2 bases and 1 base, there was a span of 10 bases. Germline V gives CDR1 MNHEY, CDR2 SVGAGI. CDR3 nucleotide sequence: TGTGCCAGCAGTTACAGACAGCCCCGCACAGATACGCAGTATTTT. Translating gives CASSYRQPRTDTQYF.

The chain couples TRBV6-2 or TRBV6-3 to TRBJ2-1, with 7 bases matching TRBD2. Germline V gene lookup returns CDR1 MNHEY and CDR2 SVGEGT. The CDR3 length is 16 residues. V shed 6 bases, J shed 0 bases, and the junction held 8 bases outside the gene matches. CDR3 amino acids: CASRKLASSSYNEQFF. The CDR3 DNA sequence: TGTGCCAGCAGGAAACTAGCGAGCAGCTCCTACAATGAGCAGTTCTTC.

This clonotype was detected only a few times. The chain uses TRBV29-1 and TRBJ2-7; D perhaps matches TRBD1 (6 bases). Per germline, CDR1 SQVTM and CDR2 ANQGSEA. With 4 bases removed from V and 10 bases from J, the gap between germline ends came to 17 bases. The CDR3 loop spans 12 amino acids. The CDR3: CSVAGTTQDQYF. CDR3 sequence (DNA): TGCAGCGTTGCCGGGACAACTCAAGATCAGTACTTC.

This clonotype was detected ten times or more. V gene TRBV16 combines with J gene TRBJ2-7; D might be TRBD1 (5 bases). The CDR3 is 13 residues long. V was cut by 4 bases and J by 4 bases, with 11 bases left in between. Germline lookup yields CDR1 KGHSY and CDR2 FQNENV. CDR3 loop: CASSPLQGYEQYF. For the CDR3, the DNA is TGTGCCAGCAGCCCCCTCCAGGGTTACGAGCAGTACTTC.

This clonotype was detected only a few times. The chain combines TRBV28 with TRBJ2-7; 7 bases are a match to TRBD2. The junction had 8 bases not matched to a gene; V was cut back by 2 bases and J by 4 bases. The CDR3 length is 15 residues. Germline-derived CDR1 and CDR2 are MDHEN and SYDVKM. The CDR3 region is CASSLEAGPRYEQYF. The CDR3 DNA reads TGTGCCAGCAGTTTAGAAGCGGGACCCAGATACGAGCAGTACTTC.